The 19 T cell receptor delta chains presented below share a single source sample, sequenced in a study of human gamma delta and Vdelta1 T cells. TCRdb ran CATT on the PCR reads. The sample lists thousands of delta-chain clones, 20% to 30% occurring once. Sample: naive CD27+ Vdelta1 gamma-delta T cells from blood. The receptor source for this set is a human donor in good health.

There are a few counts of this clone. A far larger clone is only one base removed, so a read error is likely. The same CDR3 can be traced to other DNA sequences in this sample. The chain combines TRDV1 with TRDJ1, with D uncertain. From germline, CDR1 is TSWWSYY and CDR2 QGS. CDR3 length equals 13 residues. The CDR3 DNA follows: TGCGCTCTTGGAGACGTAAGGCCCGATAAACTCATCTTT. Translated: CALGDVRPDKLIF.

This clone has just a few counts. This DNA's translation differs at residue 5 from TCRdb's protein, which comes from a much larger clone; a read error is likely, and the protein shown is translated from the DNA. This sequence joins TRDV1 and TRDJ1; TRDD3 agrees at 9 bases. With V trimmed by 5 bases and J by 7 bases, 29 bases remained unmatched. Germline CDR1 and CDR2: TSWWSYY and QGS. The CDR3 spans 21 residues. DNA for the CDR3: TGTGCTCTTGGGAAAAAGGCCCGGACTTACTGGGGGAGCCCAGGGTCGGTTAAACTCATCTTT. It yields the protein CALGKKARTYWGSPGSVKLIF.

As to this clone: The translation of this DNA and the TCRdb protein of a much larger clone differ at residue 15, probably owing to a read error; the protein shown here is translated from the DNA. This chain connects TRDV1 to TRDJ1, with 10 nucleotides matching TRDD3. Trimming removed 0 bases from V and 3 bases from J; junction bases left unmatched: 22. Germline values: CDR1 TSWWSYY, CDR2 QGS. This CDR3 is built from 22 residues. CDR3 DNA: TGTGCTCTTGGGGAACTTCCCCTCCCTGCCCTACTGGGGGATGCGCGATCCGATAAACTCATCTTT. Translated, it gives CALGELPLPALLGDARSDKLIF.

A few counts support this clone. This sequence joins TRDV1 and TRDJ1, with TRDD3 matching 13 bases. The CDR3 has 20 amino acids. Germline CDR1 reads TSWWSYY; CDR2 reads QGS. V was pared by 5 bases and J by 2 bases, with 17 bases of the junction left unmatched. DNA of the CDR3: TGTGCTCTTGGGAAGGGTCCCCTCACTGGGGGATACGCGCGGACCGATAAACTCATCTTT. Translated, it gives CALGKGPLTGGYARTDKLIF.

This clone has just a few counts. The chain couples TRDV1 to TRDJ1; D unclear. The CDR3 is 11 amino acids. The germline V gene has CDR1 TSWWSYY and CDR2 QGS. Trimming cost V 5 bases and J 10 bases, with 11 bases left between them. CDR3 region: CALGQGCPLIF. DNA for the CDR3: TGTGCTCTTGGGCAAGGGTGCCCACTCATCTTT.

This clone was counted between two and nine times. Since a far larger clone is one base different, this is likely a read error. Other DNA sequences from this sample encode an identical CDR3 as well. The chain links TRDV1 to TRDJ1; TRDD3 aligns across 11 bases. Germline values: CDR1 TSWWSYY, CDR2 QGS. The CDR3 has 20 amino acids. This CDR3 reads CALGGLPHLNWGIKTDKLIF. The DNA for the CDR3 is TGTGCCTTAGGGGGCCTTCCGCACTTGAACTGGGGGATAAAGACCGATAAACTCATCTTT.

Ten or more counts support this clone. This may arise from a read error, as a much more abundant clone is one base away. The J gene is TRDJ1, the V gene TRDV1, with 9 bases identical to TRDD3. CDR3 length: 21 amino acids. CDR1 and CDR2 (germline): TSWWSYY, QGS. V gave up 2 bases and J gave up 1 base; unmatched junction bases: 20. The CDR3: CALGENFRFLSGDTGTDKLIF. For the CDR3, the DNA is TGTGCTCTTGGGGAAAACTTTCGCTTCCTATCTGGGGATACGGGCACCGATAAACTCATCTTT.

This clone is medium-sized by share. A clone one base away is much larger, so this may be a read error. Additional DNA sequences in this sample encode the identical CDR3. This chain connects TRDV1 to TRDJ1; 10 bases are a match to TRDD3. This CDR3 comprises 20 residues. The J segment lost 0 bases and the V segment lost 0 bases, leaving 13 bases of the junction unmatched. CDR1 is TSWWSYY and CDR2 is QGS in the germline V gene. The CDR3 sequence is CALGELHPTGGSSYTDKLIF. CDR3 DNA sequence: TGTGCTCTTGGGGAACTCCACCCAACTGGGGGATCCTCGTACACCGATAAACTCATCTTT.

Points on this clone: The mismatch at residue 7 between this DNA's translation and the TCRdb protein of a much larger clone likely reflects a read error; the protein shown is translated from the DNA. The rearrangement uses TRDV1 and TRDJ1, with D possibly called TRDD2 or TRDD3 (5 bases each). Germline values: CDR1 TSWWSYY, CDR2 QGS. The CDR3 is 19 amino acids. Trimming took off 4 bases at V and 5 bases at J, with 29 bases between the two ends. The CDR3 DNA follows: TGTGCTCTTGGGGCCGTCTCCCTACGGAGGGATGAGCGCCTAGATAAACTCATCTTT. Protein sequence: CALGAVSLRRDERLDKLIF.

The chain employs TRDV1 and TRDJ1; 8 bases fit TRDD3. V shed 4 bases, J shed 2 bases, and the junction held 12 bases outside the gene matches. Germline values: CDR1 TSWWSYY, CDR2 QGS. The CDR3 spans 17 residues. CDR3 protein: CALGVQTGGLWTDKLIF. CDR3 nucleotides: TGTGCTCTTGGGGTACAAACTGGGGGCCTCTGGACCGATAAACTCATCTTT.

The rearrangement joins TRDV1 to TRDJ1; D is ambiguous. Germline loops: CDR1 TSWWSYY, CDR2 QGS. The CDR3 consists of 16 residues. Trimming left V 0 bases short and J 0 bases short, with 11 bases between. The CDR3 nucleotides read TGTGCTCTTGGGGAACTTGGGCTGGCGCACACCGATAAACTCATCTTT. Its translation: CALGELGLAHTDKLIF.

This clone has just a few counts. V is TRDV1 and J is TRDJ1, with D perhaps TRDD2 (5 bases). Trimming stripped 4 bases from V and 0 bases from J, with 18 bases between. The CDR3 spans 17 residues. The germline V gene encodes CDR1 TSWWSYY and CDR2 QGS. In DNA, the CDR3 is TGTGCTCTTGGGGGGAGTTCCCTGACCTACAACACCGATAAACTCATCTTT. It encodes CALGGSSLTYNTDKLIF.

As concerns this clone: A much larger clone lies a single base off, so this may be a read error. This chain connects TRDV1 to TRDJ1; the match to TRDD3 covers 7 bases. CDR3 length: 21 amino acids. Germline V CDR1 and CDR2: TSWWSYY, QGS. The CDR3 sequence is CALGLSRRYGSTGEYTDKPIF. The CDR3 nucleotides read TGTGCTCTTGGGCTTAGTCGTCGCTACGGCAGTACTGGGGAGTACACCGATAAACCCATCTTT.

The J gene is TRDJ1, the V gene TRDV1; D might be TRDD3 (5 bases). The CDR3 runs 17 residues. Germline CDR1 and CDR2: TSWWSYY and QGS. The V gene lost 2 bases and the J gene lost 11 bases, with 27 bases spanning the gap. CDR3 sequence (DNA): TGTGCTCTTGGGGAATCGTCCCCCCAACCTGTACTGGCTAGGCTCATCTTT. Protein sequence: CALGESSPQPVLARLIF.

This clone was detected only a few times. The chain links TRDV1 to TRDJ1; D gene ambiguous. The V gene's germline CDR1 is TSWWSYY and CDR2 QGS. The CDR3 sequence is 17 residues long. V lost 5 bases, J lost 0 bases, and 19 bases lay in between. In nucleotides, the CDR3 is TGTGCTCTTGGGAACACCCGTTTCCCGACGTACACCGATAAACTCATCTTT. It codes for CALGNTRFPTYTDKLIF.

This clone was counted a few times. The rearrangement links TRDV1 to TRDJ1; D is uncertain. Per germline, CDR1 TSWWSYY and CDR2 QGS. This CDR3 has 17 residues. Trimming removed 3 bases at V and 0 bases at J, with 17 bases between. The CDR3 region has the DNA TGTGCTCTTGGGGAGACTCCTCCCCGTCCCAACACCGATAAACTCATCTTT. It yields the protein CALGETPPRPNTDKLIF.

The chain joins TRDV1 to TRDJ1, with 8 positions matching TRDD3. The germline V gene has CDR1 TSWWSYY and CDR2 QGS. The CDR3 totals 15 residues. Germline trimming cut 6 bases from V and 4 bases from J; bases unmatched to any gene: 10. The DNA for the CDR3 is TGTGCTCTTGGACCCCTACTGGGGGCTAGCGATAAACTCATCTTT. Amino acid sequence: CALGPLLGASDKLIF.

This chain joins TRDV1 and TRDJ1; 12 nucleotides line up with TRDD3. Germline assignment: CDR1 TSWWSYY and CDR2 QGS. The ends lost 1 base at V and 3 bases at J; junction bases unmatched: 15. The CDR3 loop spans 20 amino acids. The CDR3 reads CALGEPPFLLGDTGADKLIF. CDR3 sequence (DNA): TGTGCTCTTGGGGAACCCCCCTTCCTCCTGGGGGATACGGGAGCCGATAAACTCATCTTT.

This clone was detected a few times. TCRdb's entry gives the protein of a much larger clone, which mismatches this DNA's translation at residue 16, likely from a read error; the protein reported here is translated from the DNA. This rearrangement joins TRDV1 to TRDJ1; 13 nucleotides align to TRDD3. Germline CDR1 and CDR2: TSWWSYY and QGS. V trimming: 1 base; J trimming: 8 bases; junction bases outside the gene matches: 19. The CDR3 sequence is 20 residues long. DNA of the CDR3: TGTGCTCTTGGGGAACAGTTCGACCTGCCCGTACTGGGGGATACGTACAAACTCATCTTT. Translation: CALGEQFDLPVLGDTYKLIF.